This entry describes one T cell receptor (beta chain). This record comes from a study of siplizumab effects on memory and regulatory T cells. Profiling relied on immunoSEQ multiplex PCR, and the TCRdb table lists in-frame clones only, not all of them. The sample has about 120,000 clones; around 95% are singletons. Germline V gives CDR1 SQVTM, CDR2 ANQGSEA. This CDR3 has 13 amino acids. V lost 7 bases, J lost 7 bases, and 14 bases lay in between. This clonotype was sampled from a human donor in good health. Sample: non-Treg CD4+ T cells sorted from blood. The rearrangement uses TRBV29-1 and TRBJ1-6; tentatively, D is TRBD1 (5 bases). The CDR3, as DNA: TGCAGCGCTAGATGGGAGGGGAATTCACCCCTCCACTTT. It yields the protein CSARWEGNSPLHF. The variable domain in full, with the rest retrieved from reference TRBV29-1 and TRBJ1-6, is SAVISQKPSRDICQRGTSLTIQCQVDSQVTMMFWYRQQPGQSLTLIATANQGSEATYESGFVIDKFPISRPNLTFSTLTVSNMSPEDSSIYLCSARWEGNSPLHFGNGTRLTVT.